This T cell receptor (beta chain) was documented in a study of beta chain features in type 1 diabetes. cDNA synthesis used the whole RNA isolate, giving expressed TCRB sequences. Clones were sequenced by immunoSEQ multiplex PCR, and TCRdb holds only the in-frame ones, with some missing. The sample has approximately 140,000 clones, roughly 50% seen once. Sequenced sample: Tregs from blood. This clonotype was obtained from a man aged 18 to 30 in good health.

The CDR3 region has the DNA TGTGCCATCAGAGGGGCAGGCACAGATACGCAGTATTTT. Protein product: CAIRGAGTDTQYF. The J gene is TRBJ2-3, the V gene TRBV10-3, with D possibly being TRBD1 (5 bases). Germline lookup yields CDR1 ENHRY and CDR2 SYGVKD. The CDR3 has 13 residues. The ends were cut back, 6 bases at V and 1 base at J, with 8 bases in the middle.